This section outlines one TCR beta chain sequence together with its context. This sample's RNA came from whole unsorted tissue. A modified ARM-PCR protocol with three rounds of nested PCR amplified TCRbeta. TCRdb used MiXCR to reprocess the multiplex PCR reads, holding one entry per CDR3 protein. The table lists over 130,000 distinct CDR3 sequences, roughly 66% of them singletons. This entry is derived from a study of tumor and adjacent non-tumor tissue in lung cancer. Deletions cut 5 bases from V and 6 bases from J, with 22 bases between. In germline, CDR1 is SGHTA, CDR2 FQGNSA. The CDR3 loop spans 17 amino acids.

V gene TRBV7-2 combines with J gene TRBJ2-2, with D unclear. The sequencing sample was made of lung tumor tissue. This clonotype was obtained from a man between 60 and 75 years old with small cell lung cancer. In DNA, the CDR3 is TGTGCCAGCAGCCCAGAGGTGGCAGTGAGTAACTCCGGGGAGCTGTTTTTT. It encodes CASSPEVAVSNSGELFF.